The rows below give T cell receptor beta chains drawn from one sample of a study of T cells in Graves' hyperthyroidism and ophthalmopathy. Using its own MiXCR run on the multiplex PCR reads, TCRdb lists one record per CDR3 protein. The sample includes hundreds of thousands of distinct CDR3 sequences, less than 25% seen only once; the top ten take approximately 10%. The sample taken for sequencing was blood. Receptor source: a young woman with Graves' ophthalmopathy. The CDR3 runs from the conserved cysteine through the conserved F or W. Fields, in order: clone size, D gene, V gene, J gene, CDR3 DNA, CDR3 protein. The D gene is left open where the match is weak. Clone size appears in some rows only: once, few, many, or a class for an expanded clone.

many	NA	TRBV12-3/TRBV12-4	TRBJ1-3	TGTGCCAGCAGTTTAGGCCAGGGGATGGGGAACACCATATATTTT	CASSLGQGMGNTIYF
NA	NA	TRBV25-1	TRBJ2-7	TGTGCCAGCAGTGAATTGAGCGAAAAGCAGTACTTC	CASSELSEKQYF
NA	TRBD1	TRBV30	TRBJ1-5	TGTGCCTGGGGGGGGGACAGGGGCCAGCCCCAGCATTTT	CAWGGDRGQPQHF
many	TRBD2	TRBV2	TRBJ2-2	TGTGCCAGCAGTGTTCCAGGGAGGGGCACCGGGGAGCTGTTTTTT	CASSVPGRGTGELFF
many	NA	TRBV28	TRBJ2-3	TGTGCCAGCAGTACTAGCAGTCTCACAGATACGCAGTATTTT	CASSTSSLTDTQYF
many	NA	TRBV6-5	TRBJ1-6	TGTGCCAGCAGTTACTCGAGCAACTCCTATAATTCACCCCTCCACTTT	CASSYSSNSYNSPLHF
many	TRBD1	TRBV20-1	TRBJ2-5	TGCAGTGCTAGAGATGAGGGCAGGGGGAATAGTAGGTACCAAGAGACCCAGTACTTC	CSARDEGRGNSRYQETQYF
many	NA	TRBV30	TRBJ1-3	TGTGCCTGGAGTGTAACCCGGATCTCGATTCGTCTAAACACCATATATTTT	CAWSVTRISIRLNTIYF
NA	NA	TRBV3-1	TRBJ2-5	TGTGCCAGCAGCTCGGACAGCGCAGGGACCCAGTACTTC	CASSSDSAGTQYF
NA	TRBD1	TRBV7-8	TRBJ2-7	TGTGCCAGCAGGTGGGGACAGGGGCCTACCTACGAGCAGTACTTC	CASRWGQGPTYEQYF
many	TRBD1	TRBV4-3	TRBJ2-7	TGCGCCAGCAGCCGGACAGGGGTAGGCGAGCAGTACTTC	CASSRTGVGEQYF
many	TRBD1	TRBV28	TRBJ2-7	TGTGCCAGCAGTTTCCAGACAGGGGGCGCGTGGGTTCTCTACGAGCAGTACTTC	CASSFQTGGAWVLYEQYF
many	NA	TRBV20-1	TRBJ1-2	TGCAGTGCTCGACTGGACTACACTAACTATGGCTACACCTTC	CSARLDYTNYGYTF
few	TRBD2	TRBV11-1	TRBJ2-2	TGTGCCAGCAGCCCCCCTCAGGGAGGGTACACCGGGGAGCTGTTTTTT	CASSPPQGGYTGELFF
NA	TRBD1	TRBV12-3/TRBV12-4	TRBJ1-3	TGTGCCAGCAAACGGACAGGCGCATCCTCTGGAAACACCATATATTTT	CASKRTGASSGNTIYF
many	TRBD1	TRBV6-1	TRBJ2-5	TGTGCCAGCACCTCCTCCGGGACAGCATTCCAAGAGACCCAGTACTTC	CASTSSGTAFQETQYF
few	TRBD2	TRBV30	TRBJ2-7	TGTGCCTGGAGGACGGCGGCGGCCAGCGGGGGGTACTTC	CAWRTAAASGGYF
NA	NA	TRBV20-1	TRBJ2-7	TGCAGTGCTAGCGACAGGATGTTCTACGAGCAGTACTTC	CSASDRMFYEQYF
many	NA	TRBV7-9	TRBJ1-2	TGTGCCAGCAGCTTTCAAGGGGTTGGCTACACCTTC	CASSFQGVGYTF
many	NA	TRBV20-1	TRBJ1-3	TGCAGTGCCCACGGAGGGCCTGGAAACACCATATATTTT	CSAHGGPGNTIYF
many	TRBD2	TRBV28	TRBJ2-7	TGTGCCAGCAGTTTATGGCCTAGCGGGAGCTACGAGCAGTACTTC	CASSLWPSGSYEQYF
many	TRBD1	TRBV5-5	TRBJ2-5	TGTGCCAGCAGCTTGGCCATACAGGGGTTCCAAGAGACCCAGTACTTC	CASSLAIQGFQETQYF
many	NA	TRBV9	TRBJ1-1	TGTGCCAGCAGCCCCTGGGGCAGGCCGAACACTGAAGCTTTCTTT	CASSPWGRPNTEAFF
NA	TRBD1	TRBV19	TRBJ1-1	TGTGCCAGTGGACAGGGAGCGTGGGATTGGGCGAAGAACACTGAAGCTTTCTTT	CASGQGAWDWAKNTEAFF
many	TRBD1	TRBV27	TRBJ1-2	TGTGCCAGCAGTCACAGGGGAAGTAACTATGGCTACACCTTC	CASSHRGSNYGYTF
NA	NA	TRBV10-3	TRBJ2-4	TGTGCCATCCTGGACAACCTAGCCAAAAACATTAAGTACTTC	CAILDNLAKNIKYF
few	TRBD1	TRBV5-1	TRBJ1-4	TGCGCCAGCAGCTTGGCGGGACAGGGGGCGGAAAAACTGTTCTTT	CASSLAGQGAEKLFF
many	NA	TRBV25-1	TRBJ1-3	TGTGCCAGCAGTGCCCATGGGAGCGGCATCTCTGGAAACACCATATATTTT	CASSAHGSGISGNTIYF
NA	TRBD1	TRBV5-1	TRBJ2-2	TGCGCCAGCAGCAGGGGACAGGTTCCCGGGGAGCTGTTTTTT	CASSRGQVPGELFF
many	NA	TRBV15	TRBJ1-1	TGTGCCACCAGCAGAGATATGACTGAAGCTTTCTTT	CATSRDMTEAFF